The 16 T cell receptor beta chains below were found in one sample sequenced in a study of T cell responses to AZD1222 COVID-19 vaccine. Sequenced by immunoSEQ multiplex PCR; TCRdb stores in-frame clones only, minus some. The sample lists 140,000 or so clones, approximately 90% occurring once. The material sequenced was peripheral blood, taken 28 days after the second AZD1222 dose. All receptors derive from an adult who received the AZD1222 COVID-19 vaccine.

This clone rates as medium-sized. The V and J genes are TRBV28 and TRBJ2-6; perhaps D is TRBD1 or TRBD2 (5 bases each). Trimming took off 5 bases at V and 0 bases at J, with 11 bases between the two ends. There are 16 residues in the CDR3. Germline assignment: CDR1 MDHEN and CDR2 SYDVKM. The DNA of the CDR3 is TGTGCCAGCAGTGGGGGTGACCCCTCTGGGGCCAACGTCCTGACTTTC. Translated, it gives CASSGGDPSGANVLTF.

CDR3 sequence (DNA): TGTGCCAGCAGCTTGGATCCCGAGGGTGGGGCCAACGTCCTGACTTTC. This gives the protein CASSLDPEGGANVLTF. The V gene is TRBV5-4, the J gene TRBJ2-6; weak D call: TRBD2 (5 bases). Germline V gene sequence: CDR1 SGHNT, CDR2 YYREEE (reference sequence). The CDR3 loop spans 16 amino acids. Trimming took 0 bases from V and 3 from J, leaving 10 bases between them.

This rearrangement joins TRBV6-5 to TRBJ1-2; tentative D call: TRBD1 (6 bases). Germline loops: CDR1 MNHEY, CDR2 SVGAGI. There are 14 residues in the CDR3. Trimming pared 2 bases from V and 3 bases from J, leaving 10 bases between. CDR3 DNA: TGTGCCAGCAGTTACGGGGGGGCGGACTATGGCTACACCTTC. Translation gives CASSYGGADYGYTF.

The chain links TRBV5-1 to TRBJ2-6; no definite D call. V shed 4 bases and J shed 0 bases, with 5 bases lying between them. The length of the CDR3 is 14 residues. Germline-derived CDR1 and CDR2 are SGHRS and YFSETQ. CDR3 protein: CASSARSGANVLTF. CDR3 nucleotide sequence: TGCGCCAGCAGCGCGCGCTCTGGGGCCAACGTCCTGACTTTC.

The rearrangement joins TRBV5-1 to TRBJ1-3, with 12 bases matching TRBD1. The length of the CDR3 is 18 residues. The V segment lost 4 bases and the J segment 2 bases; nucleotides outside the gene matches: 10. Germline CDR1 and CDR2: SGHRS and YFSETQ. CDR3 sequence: CASSKTGTGGSPGNTIYF. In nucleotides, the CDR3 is TGCGCCAGCAGCAAAACCGGGACAGGGGGCAGTCCTGGAAACACCATATATTTT.

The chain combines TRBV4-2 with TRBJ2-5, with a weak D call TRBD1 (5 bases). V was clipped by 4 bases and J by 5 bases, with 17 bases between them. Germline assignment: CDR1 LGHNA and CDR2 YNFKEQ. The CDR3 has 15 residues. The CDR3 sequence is CASSRIFSGLETQYF. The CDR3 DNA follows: TGTGCCAGCAGCCGGATTTTCTCAGGGTTGGAGACCCAGTACTTC.

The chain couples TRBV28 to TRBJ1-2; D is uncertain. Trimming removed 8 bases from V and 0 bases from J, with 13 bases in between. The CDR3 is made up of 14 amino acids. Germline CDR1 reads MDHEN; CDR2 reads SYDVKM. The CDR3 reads CASWAFGANYGYTF. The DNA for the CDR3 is TGTGCCAGCTGGGCCTTCGGAGCTAACTATGGCTACACCTTC.

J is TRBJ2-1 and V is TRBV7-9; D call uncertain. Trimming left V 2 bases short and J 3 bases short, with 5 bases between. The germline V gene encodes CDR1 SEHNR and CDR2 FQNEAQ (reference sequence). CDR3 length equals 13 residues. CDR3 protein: CASSLNSYNEQFF. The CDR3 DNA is TGTGCCAGCAGCTTAAACAGCTACAATGAGCAGTTCTTC.

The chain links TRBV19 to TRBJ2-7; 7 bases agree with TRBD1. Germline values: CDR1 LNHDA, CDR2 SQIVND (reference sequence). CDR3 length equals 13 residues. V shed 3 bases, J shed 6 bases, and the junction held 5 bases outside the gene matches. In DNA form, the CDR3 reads TGTGCCAGTAGTATGGGCAGGGGGTCCGAGCAGTACTTC. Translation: CASSMGRGSEQYF. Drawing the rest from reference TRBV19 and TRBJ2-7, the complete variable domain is DGGITQSPKYLFRKEGQNVTLSCEQNLNHDAMYWYRQDPGQGLRLIYYSQIVNDFQKGDIAEGYSVSREKKESFPLTVTSAQKNPTAFYLCASSMGRGSEQYFGPGTRLTVT.

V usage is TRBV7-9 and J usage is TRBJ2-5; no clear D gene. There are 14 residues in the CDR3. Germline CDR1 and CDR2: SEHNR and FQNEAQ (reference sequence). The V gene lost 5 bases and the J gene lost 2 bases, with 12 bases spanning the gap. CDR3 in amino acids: CASSTSRGQETQYF. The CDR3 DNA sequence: TGTGCCAGCAGCACCAGCCGTGGACAAGAGACCCAGTACTTC.

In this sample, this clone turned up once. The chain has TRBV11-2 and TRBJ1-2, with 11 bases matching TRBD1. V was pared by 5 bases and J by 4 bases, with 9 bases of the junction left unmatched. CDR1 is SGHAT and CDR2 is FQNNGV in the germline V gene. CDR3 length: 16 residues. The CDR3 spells CASSPSYGTGGYGYTF. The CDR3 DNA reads TGTGCCAGCAGCCCTAGTTACGGGACAGGGGGCTATGGCTACACCTTC. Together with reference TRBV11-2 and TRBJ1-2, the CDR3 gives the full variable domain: EAGVAQSPRYKIIEKRQSVAFWCNPISGHATLYWYQQILGQGPKLLIQFQNNGVVDDSQLPKDRFSAERLKGVDSTLKIQPAKLEDSAVYLCASSPSYGTGGYGYTFGSGTRLTVV.

The CDR3 DNA reads TGTGCCACCCACGGGACTAACTATGGCTACACCTTC. It yields the protein CATHGTNYGYTF. The rearrangement links TRBV28 to TRBJ1-2; D gene uncertain. V lost 10 bases to trimming and J lost 0 bases, with 9 bases between them. This CDR3 comprises 12 residues. CDR1 MDHEN and CDR2 SYDVKM come from the germline V gene.

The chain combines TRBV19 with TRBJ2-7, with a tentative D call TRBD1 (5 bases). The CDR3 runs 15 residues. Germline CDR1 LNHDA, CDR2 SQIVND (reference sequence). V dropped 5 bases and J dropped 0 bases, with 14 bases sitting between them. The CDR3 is CASSYQGLTSYEQYF. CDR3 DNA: TGTGCCAGTAGTTACCAGGGCCTTACCTCCTACGAGCAGTACTTC. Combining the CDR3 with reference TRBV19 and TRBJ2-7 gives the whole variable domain DGGITQSPKYLFRKEGQNVTLSCEQNLNHDAMYWYRQDPGQGLRLIYYSQIVNDFQKGDIAEGYSVSREKKESFPLTVTSAQKNPTAFYLCASSYQGLTSYEQYFGPGTRLTVT.

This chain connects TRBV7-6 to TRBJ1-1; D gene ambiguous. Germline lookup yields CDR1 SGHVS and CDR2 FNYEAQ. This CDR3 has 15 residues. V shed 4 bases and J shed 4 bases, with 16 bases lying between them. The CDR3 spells CASSSSRSMGTEAFF. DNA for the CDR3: TGTGCCAGCAGCTCCTCCAGGTCTATGGGCACTGAAGCTTTCTTT.

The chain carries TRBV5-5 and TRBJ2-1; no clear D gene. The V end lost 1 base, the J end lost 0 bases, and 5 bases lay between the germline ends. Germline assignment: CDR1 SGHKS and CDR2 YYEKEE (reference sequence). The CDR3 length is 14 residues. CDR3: CASSLWVSYNEQFF. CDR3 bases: TGTGCCAGCAGCTTGTGGGTCTCCTACAATGAGCAGTTCTTC.

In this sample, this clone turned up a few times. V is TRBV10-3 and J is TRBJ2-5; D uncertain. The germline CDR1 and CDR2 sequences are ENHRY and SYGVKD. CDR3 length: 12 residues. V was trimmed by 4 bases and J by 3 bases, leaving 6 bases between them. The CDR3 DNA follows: TGTGCCATCAGTGCCGGAGAAGAGACCCAGTACTTC. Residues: CAISAGEETQYF.